The 12 T cell receptor beta chains reported below all come from one sample, sequenced in a study of OX40 agonist ivuxolimab in advanced cancers. Profiling relied on immunoSEQ multiplex PCR, and the TCRdb table lists in-frame clones only, not all of them. The data show 80,000 to 100,000 clones, roughly 95% seen once. The specimen was CD4+ or CD8+ T cells sorted from blood, collected in a trial of the OX40 agonist ivuxolimab. Receptor source: an adult with an advanced solid tumor such as melanoma, head and neck, liver or kidney cancer.

The CDR3 region has the DNA TGTGCCAGCAGCGAACAGGGGCGGACCGGGGAGCTGTTTTTT. Its protein is CASSEQGRTGELFF. The rearrangement links TRBV2 to TRBJ2-2; TRBD1 matches 7 bases. Germline V gene lookup returns CDR1 SNHLY and CDR2 FYNNEI. The J segment lost 5 bases and the V segment lost 6 bases, leaving 6 bases of the junction unmatched. This CDR3 spans 14 amino acids.

V is TRBV5-4 and J is TRBJ2-5; TRBD1 aligns across 7 bases. The CDR3 totals 16 residues. Germline V gives CDR1 SGHNT, CDR2 YYREEE (reference sequence). V shed 0 bases and J 4 bases; nucleotides not matched to a gene: 9. CDR3 region: CASSLATGRLGETQYF. CDR3 DNA: TGTGCCAGCAGCTTGGCGACAGGGCGATTAGGAGAGACCCAGTACTTC.

The chain links TRBV6-6 to TRBJ1-2; TRBD1 matches 7 bases. The length of the CDR3 is 15 residues. CDR1 is MNHNY, CDR2 SVGAGI, per germline (reference sequence). J lost 2 bases, V lost 4 bases, and 7 bases had no gene match. CDR3 residues: CASSSPGQANYGYTF. The DNA for the CDR3 is TGTGCCAGCAGTTCGCCCGGACAGGCGAACTATGGCTACACCTTC.

The V and J genes are TRBV5-1 and TRBJ1-2, with D hard to call. The V gene lost 2 bases and the J gene lost 7 bases, with 18 bases spanning the gap. CDR1 and CDR2 from the germline V gene are SGHRS and YFSETQ. The CDR3 loop spans 15 amino acids. CDR3 in amino acids: CASSLETSWGAGYTF. In DNA, the CDR3 is TGCGCCAGCAGCTTAGAAACCTCCTGGGGTGCTGGCTACACCTTC.

This CDR3 is CASSLPSGAFTF. The CDR3 bases are TGTGCCAGCAGTTTACCCAGCGGCGCCTTCACCTTC. This chain joins TRBV28 and TRBJ1-2; D gene unclear. The germline CDR1 and CDR2 sequences are MDHEN and SYDVKM. V lost 2 bases, J lost 13 bases, and 14 bases lay in between. The CDR3 has 12 amino acids.

This chain links TRBV18 with TRBJ2-4; D gene ambiguous. From germline, CDR1 is KGHSH and CDR2 LQKENI. Trimming left V 0 bases short and J 0 bases short, with 18 bases between. CDR3 length: 19 amino acids. Here the CDR3 DNA reads TGTGCCAGCTCACCACCCCGCGACGGAAGTTTTCTAGCCAAAAACATTCAGTACTTC. It yields the protein CASSPPRDGSFLAKNIQYF. The full variable domain, its missing parts supplied by reference TRBV18 and TRBJ2-4, is NAGVMQNPRHLVRRRGQEARLRCSPMKGHSHVYWYRQLPEEGLKFMVYLQKENIIDESGMPKERFSAEFPKEGPSILRIQQVVRGDSAAYFCASSPPRDGSFLAKNIQYFGAGTRLSVL.

The chain links TRBV9 to TRBJ2-1; D unresolved. Germline loops: CDR1 SGDLS, CDR2 YYNGEE. The CDR3 covers 17 residues. Between the trimmed V and J ends, which lost 4 bases and 0 bases, there was a span of 17 bases. The CDR3 region has the DNA TGTGCCAGCAGCCATGGATTCAGCAGACGCTCCTACAATGAGCAGTTCTTC. This translates into CASSHGFSRRSYNEQFF. Drawing the rest from reference TRBV9 and TRBJ2-1, the complete variable domain is DSGVTQTPKHLITATGQRVTLRCSPRSGDLSVYWYQQSLDQGLQFLIQYYNGEERAKGNILERFSAQQFPDLHSELNLSSLELGDSALYFCASSHGFSRRSYNEQFFGPGTRLTVL.

This chain uses TRBV27 with TRBJ2-7, with D perhaps TRBD2 (5 bases). The CDR3 is made up of 13 amino acids. V dropped 5 bases and J dropped 5 bases, with 13 bases sitting between them. The germline V gene has CDR1 MNHEY and CDR2 SMNVEV (reference sequence). The CDR3 protein is CASSPWVGDEQYF. CDR3 DNA sequence: TGTGCCAGCAGTCCATGGGTCGGGGACGAGCAGTACTTC.

This chain links TRBV7-9 with TRBJ1-6; 7 nucleotides line up with TRBD1. J was trimmed by 8 bases and V by 5 bases; bases with no gene match: 6. CDR3 length equals 14 residues. CDR1 and CDR2 (germline): SEHNR, FQNEAQ (reference sequence). Here the CDR3 DNA reads TGTGCCAGCAGCCGGGACAGTATTGATTCACCCCTCCACTTT. This gives the protein CASSRDSIDSPLHF.

J is TRBJ1-5 and V is TRBV5-6, with 7 bases that match TRBD1. The germline CDR1 and CDR2 sequences are SGHDT and YYEEEE. Trimming cost V 0 bases and J 4 bases; bases outside gene matches: 10. The CDR3 length is 17 residues. CDR3 in amino acids: CASSLEGQTGTNQPQHF. The CDR3 DNA is TGTGCCAGCAGCTTGGAGGGACAGACCGGGACAAATCAGCCCCAGCATTTT.

This CDR3 reads CASSLASGMNTEAFF. The CDR3 coding sequence is TGTGCCAGCAGCTTAGCATCGGGAATGAACACTGAAGCTTTCTTT. The chain couples TRBV7-2 to TRBJ1-1; D ambiguous. V lost 0 bases, J lost 0 bases, and 8 bases lay in between. The germline CDR1 and CDR2 sequences are SGHTA and FQGNSA. The CDR3 totals 15 residues.

V and J are TRBV15 and TRBJ1-1, with D unclear. The CDR3 spans 14 residues. V lost 6 bases and J lost 0, with 11 bases in between. Germline V gives CDR1 LNHNV, CDR2 YYDKDF (reference sequence). CDR3 coding DNA: TGTGCCACCAGACCCAGGACGGTGAACACTGAAGCTTTCTTT. Its protein product is CATRPRTVNTEAFF.